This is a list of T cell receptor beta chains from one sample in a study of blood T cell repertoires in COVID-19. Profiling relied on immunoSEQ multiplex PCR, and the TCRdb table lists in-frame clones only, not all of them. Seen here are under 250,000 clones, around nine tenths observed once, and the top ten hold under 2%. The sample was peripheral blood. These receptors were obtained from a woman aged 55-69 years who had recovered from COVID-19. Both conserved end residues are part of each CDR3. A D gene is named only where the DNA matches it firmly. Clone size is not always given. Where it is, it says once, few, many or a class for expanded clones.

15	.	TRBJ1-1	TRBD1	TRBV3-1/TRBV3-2	CASISGQGLNTEAFF	TGTGCCAGCATCTCTGGACAGGGGTTAAACACTGAAGCTTTCTTT
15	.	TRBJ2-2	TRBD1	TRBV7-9	CASSRGTANTGELFF	TGTGCCAGCAGCAGAGGGACAGCGAACACCGGGGAGCTGTTTTTT
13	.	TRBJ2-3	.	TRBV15	CATAWVRADTQYF	TGTGCCACCGCCTGGGTGAGGGCAGATACGCAGTATTTT
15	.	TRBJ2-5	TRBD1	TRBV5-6	CASSNGQGAWETQYF	TGTGCCAGCAGCAACGGACAGGGGGCTTGGGAGACCCAGTACTTC
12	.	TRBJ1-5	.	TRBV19	CASSIEPGPQHF	TGTGCCAGTAGTATAGAACCGGGGCCCCAGCATTTT
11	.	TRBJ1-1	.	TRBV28	CASGLNTEAFF	TGTGCCAGCGGCTTGAACACTGAAGCTTTCTTT
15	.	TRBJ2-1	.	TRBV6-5	CASSDDRPRSNEQFF	TGTGCCAGCAGCGACGACAGGCCCAGGAGCAATGAGCAGTTCTTC
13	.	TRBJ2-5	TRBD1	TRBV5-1	CASSLEGQGVQYF	TGCGCCAGCAGCTTGGAGGGACAGGGGGTCCAGTACTTC
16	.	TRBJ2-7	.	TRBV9	CASSVGSRVAAYEQYF	TGTGCCAGCAGCGTAGGTTCGAGGGTTGCTGCCTACGAGCAGTACTTC
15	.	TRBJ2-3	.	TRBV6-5	CATYSGLFSTDTQYF	TGTGCCACCTACTCAGGACTTTTCAGCACAGATACGCAGTATTTT
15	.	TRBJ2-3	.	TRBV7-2	CASSPQDTSTDTQYF	TGTGCCAGCAGCCCCCAAGACACTAGCACAGATACGCAGTATTTT
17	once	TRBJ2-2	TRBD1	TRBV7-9	CASSLVPTGVDTGELFF	TGTGCCAGCAGCTTAGTCCCGACAGGGGTAGACACCGGGGAGCTGTTTTTT
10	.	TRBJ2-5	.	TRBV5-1	CATLAGAQYF	TGCGCCACGCTGGCCGGGGCCCAGTACTTC
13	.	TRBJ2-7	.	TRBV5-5	CASSLSHSYEQYF	TGTGCCAGCAGCTTGTCCCACTCCTACGAGCAGTACTTC
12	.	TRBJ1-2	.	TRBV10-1	CASTDGGAGYTF	TGCGCCAGCACCGACGGGGGGGCGGGCTACACCTTC
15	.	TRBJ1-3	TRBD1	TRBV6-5	CASRGTGGVGNTIYF	TGTGCCAGCCGAGGGACAGGGGGCGTTGGAAACACCATATATTTT
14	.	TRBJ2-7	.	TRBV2	CASSEVRVGHEQYF	TGTGCCAGCAGTGAAGTCAGGGTTGGCCACGAGCAGTACTTC
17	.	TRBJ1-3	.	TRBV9	CASSHTRERSSGNTIYF	TGTGCCAGCAGCCATACCCGGGAGCGCTCCTCTGGAAACACCATATATTTT
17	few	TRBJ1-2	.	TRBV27	CASKPLGGGTPTDGYTF	TGTGCCAGCAAACCCCTCGGGGGGGGAACACCTACAGATGGCTACACCTTC
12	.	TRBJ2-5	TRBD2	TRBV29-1	CSVLAGEETQYF	TGCAGCGTTCTAGCGGGGGAGGAGACCCAGTACTTC
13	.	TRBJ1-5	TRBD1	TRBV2	CASSGTGPQPQHF	TGTGCCAGCAGTGGGACAGGCCCTCAGCCCCAGCATTTT
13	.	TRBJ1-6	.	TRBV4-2	CASSRGGYSPLHF	TGTGCCAGCAGCCGGGGCGGATATTCACCCCTCCACTTT
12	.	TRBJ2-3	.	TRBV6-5	CASSRGEDTQYF	TGTGCCAGCAGTAGAGGAGAAGATACGCAGTATTTT
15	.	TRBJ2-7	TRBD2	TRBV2	CASRATSGGGHEQYF	TGTGCCAGCAGGGCGACTAGCGGGGGGGGTCACGAGCAGTACTTC
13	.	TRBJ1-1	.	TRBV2	CASSSLGNTEAFF	TGTGCCAGCAGCTCTCTCGGGAACACTGAAGCTTTCTTT
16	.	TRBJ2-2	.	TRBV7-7	CASSLYPGGPAGELFF	TGTGCTAGCAGCTTATATCCGGGGGGCCCCGCCGGGGAGCTGTTTTTT
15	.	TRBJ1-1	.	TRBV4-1	CASSQESGRNTEAFF	TGCGCCAGCAGCCAAGAAAGTGGCAGAAACACTGAAGCTTTCTTT
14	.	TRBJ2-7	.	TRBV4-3	CASSPAAALYEQYF	TGCGCCAGCAGCCCGGCCGCGGCGCTCTACGAGCAGTACTTC
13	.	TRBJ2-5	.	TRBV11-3	CASSPGTGKTQYF	TGTGCCAGCTCTCCGGGAACGGGGAAGACCCAGTACTTC